The 4 T cell receptor beta chains below come from one sample, sequenced in a study of blood T cell repertoires in COVID-19. Measured with immunoSEQ multiplex PCR; TCRdb has only the in-frame clones, and not every one. The data hold roughly 250,000 clones, with 70% to 85% observed a single time. Sequencing used peripheral blood. Source of these receptors: a woman of 80 years or more with acute or convalescent COVID-19.

CDR3 in amino acids: CATLPPGGLNHEAFF. In nucleotides, the CDR3 is TGTGCCACACTCCCCCCGGGAGGCCTTAACCATGAAGCTTTCTTT. This chain links TRBV6-5 with TRBJ1-1; no firm D call. This CDR3 has 15 amino acids. CDR1 MNHEY and CDR2 SVGAGI come from the germline V gene. The V and J ends lost 10 bases and 7 bases respectively, with 25 bases between them.

The chain employs TRBV12-3 or TRBV12-4 and TRBJ1-1; TRBD1 matches at 8 bases. The junction had 12 bases not matched to a gene; V was cut back by 7 bases and J by 11 bases. This CDR3 has 13 amino acids. The CDR3 is CASKDRVPWAAFF. CDR3 sequence (DNA): TGTGCCAGCAAGGACAGGGTACCGTGGGCTGCTTTCTTT.

The chain couples TRBV9 to TRBJ2-7, with D perhaps TRBD1 (6 bases). The V gene's germline CDR1 is SGDLS and CDR2 YYNGEE. V gave up 0 bases and J gave up 3 bases, with 10 bases separating them. This CDR3 is 14 amino acids long. CDR3 residues: CASSVGDTFYEQYF. In DNA, the CDR3 is TGTGCCAGCAGCGTAGGGGACACCTTCTACGAGCAGTACTTC.

This chain links TRBV30 with TRBJ1-2; 8 bases line up with TRBD1. This CDR3 is built from 13 residues. The trim removed 1 base at V and 8 bases at J, leaving 6 bases unmatched. The germline V gene has CDR1 GTSNPN and CDR2 SVGIG (reference sequence). The CDR3 reads CAWSAKTGEGYTF. The CDR3 coding sequence is TGTGCCTGGAGTGCAAAGACAGGGGAGGGCTACACCTTC.